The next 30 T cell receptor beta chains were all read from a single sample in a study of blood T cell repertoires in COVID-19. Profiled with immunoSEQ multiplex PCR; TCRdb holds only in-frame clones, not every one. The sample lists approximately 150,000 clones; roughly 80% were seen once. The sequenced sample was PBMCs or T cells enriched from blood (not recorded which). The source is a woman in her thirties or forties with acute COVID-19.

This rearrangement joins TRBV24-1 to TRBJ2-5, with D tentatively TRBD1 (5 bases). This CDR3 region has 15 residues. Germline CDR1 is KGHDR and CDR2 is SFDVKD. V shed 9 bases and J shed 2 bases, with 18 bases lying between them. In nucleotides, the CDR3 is TGTGCCACCTCCCCGCGGCAGGGTCTGCAAGAGACCCAGTACTTC. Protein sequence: CATSPRQGLQETQYF.

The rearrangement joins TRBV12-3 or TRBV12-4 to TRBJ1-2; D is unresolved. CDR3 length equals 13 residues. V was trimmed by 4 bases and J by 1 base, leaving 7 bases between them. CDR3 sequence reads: CASSSRINYGYTF. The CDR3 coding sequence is TGTGCCAGCAGTTCCAGGATTAACTATGGCTACACCTTC.

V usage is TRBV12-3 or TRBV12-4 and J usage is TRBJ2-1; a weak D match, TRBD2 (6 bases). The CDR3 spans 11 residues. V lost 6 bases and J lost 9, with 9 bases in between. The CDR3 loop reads CASRRGPEQFF. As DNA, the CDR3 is TGTGCCAGCAGGCGGGGACCTGAGCAGTTCTTC.

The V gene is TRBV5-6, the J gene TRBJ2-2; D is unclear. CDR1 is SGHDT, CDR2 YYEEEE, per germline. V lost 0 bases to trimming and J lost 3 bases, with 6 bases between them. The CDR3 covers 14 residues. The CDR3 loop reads CASSLGTYTGELFF. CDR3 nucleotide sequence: TGTGCCAGCAGCTTGGGCACTTACACCGGGGAGCTGTTTTTT.

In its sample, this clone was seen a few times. In DNA form, the CDR3 reads TGCAGTGCACCGGAGGGGTATGAAGCTTTCTTT. It translates to CSAPEGYEAFF. The chain employs TRBV20-1 and TRBJ1-1; a weak D match, TRBD1 (5 bases). Trimming removed 6 bases from V and 7 bases from J, with 12 bases in between. Germline values: CDR1 DFQATT, CDR2 SNEGSKA (reference sequence). The CDR3 runs 11 residues.

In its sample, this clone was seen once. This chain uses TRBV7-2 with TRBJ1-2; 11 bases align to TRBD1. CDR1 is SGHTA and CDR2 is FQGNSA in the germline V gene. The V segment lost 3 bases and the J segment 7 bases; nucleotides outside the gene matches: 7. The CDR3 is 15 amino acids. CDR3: CASSFGTGGCRGYTF. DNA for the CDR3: TGTGCCAGCAGCTTCGGGACAGGGGGTTGTCGTGGCTACACCTTC. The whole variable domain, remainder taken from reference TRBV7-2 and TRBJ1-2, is GAGVSQSPSNKVTEKGKDVELRCDPISGHTALYWYRQSLGQGLEFLIYFQGNSAPDKSGLPSDRFSAERTGGSVSTLTIQRTQQEDSAVYLCASSFGTGGCRGYTFGSGTRLTVV.

The CDR3 DNA reads TGTGCCAGTCCCCCTAGAGGGGGAGGGTCTAACTATGGCTACACCTTC. This translates into CASPPRGGGSNYGYTF. The rearrangement joins TRBV19 to TRBJ1-2; a weak D match, TRBD1 (6 bases). CDR3 length equals 16 residues. Germline CDR1 LNHDA, CDR2 SQIVND (reference sequence). V lost 8 bases and J 0 bases, leaving 19 bases between the germline ends.

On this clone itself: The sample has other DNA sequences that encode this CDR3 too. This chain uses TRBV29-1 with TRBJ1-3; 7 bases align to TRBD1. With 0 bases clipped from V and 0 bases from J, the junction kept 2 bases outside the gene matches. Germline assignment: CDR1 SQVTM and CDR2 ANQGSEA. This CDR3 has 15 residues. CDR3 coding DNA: TGCAGCGTTGAAGACCAGGGGGGCTCTGGAAACACCATATATTTT. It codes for CSVEDQGGSGNTIYF.

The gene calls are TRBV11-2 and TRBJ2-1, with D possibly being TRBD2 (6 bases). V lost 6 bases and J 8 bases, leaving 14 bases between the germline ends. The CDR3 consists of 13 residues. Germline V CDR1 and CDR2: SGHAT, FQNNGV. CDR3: CASRRAGEDEQFF. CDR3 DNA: TGTGCCAGCAGGCGTGCCGGGGAGGATGAGCAGTTCTTC.

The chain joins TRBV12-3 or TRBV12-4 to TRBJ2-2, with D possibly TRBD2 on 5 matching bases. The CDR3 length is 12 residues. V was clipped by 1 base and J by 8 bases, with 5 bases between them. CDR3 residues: CASSLGGGELFF. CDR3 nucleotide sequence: TGTGCCAGCAGTTTAGGCGGGGGGGAGCTGTTTTTT.

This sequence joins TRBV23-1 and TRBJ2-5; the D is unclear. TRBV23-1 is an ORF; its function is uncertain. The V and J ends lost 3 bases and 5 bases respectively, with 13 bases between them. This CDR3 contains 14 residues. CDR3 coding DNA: TGCGCCAGCAGTCAGTTTCGACTTCTGGAGACCCAGTACTTC. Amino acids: CASSQFRLLETQYF.

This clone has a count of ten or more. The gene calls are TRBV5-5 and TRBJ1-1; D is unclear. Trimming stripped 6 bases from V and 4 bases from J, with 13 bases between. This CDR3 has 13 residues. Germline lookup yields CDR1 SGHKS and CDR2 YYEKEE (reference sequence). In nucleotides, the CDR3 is TGTGCCAGCAACTCAATGGGGAGCACTGAAGCTTTCTTT. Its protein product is CASNSMGSTEAFF.

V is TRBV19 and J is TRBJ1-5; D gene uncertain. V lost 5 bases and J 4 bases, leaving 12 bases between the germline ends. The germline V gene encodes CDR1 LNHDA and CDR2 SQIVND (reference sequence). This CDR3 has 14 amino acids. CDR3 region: CASSPFGDNQPQHF. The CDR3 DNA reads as TGTGCCAGTAGTCCCTTCGGGGATAATCAGCCCCAGCATTTT.

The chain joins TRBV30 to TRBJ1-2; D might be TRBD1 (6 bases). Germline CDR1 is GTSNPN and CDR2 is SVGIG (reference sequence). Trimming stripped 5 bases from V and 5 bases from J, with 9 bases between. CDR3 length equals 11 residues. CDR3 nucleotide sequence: TGTGCCTGGCGACAGGAGTATGGCTACACCTTC. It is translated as CAWRQEYGYTF.

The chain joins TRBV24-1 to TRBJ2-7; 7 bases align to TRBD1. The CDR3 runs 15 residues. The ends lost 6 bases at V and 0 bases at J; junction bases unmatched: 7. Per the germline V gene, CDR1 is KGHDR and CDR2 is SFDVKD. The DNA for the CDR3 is TGTGCCACCAGTTCTGGACAGGAGCGCTCCTACGAGCAGTACGTC. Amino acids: CATSSGQERSYEQYV.

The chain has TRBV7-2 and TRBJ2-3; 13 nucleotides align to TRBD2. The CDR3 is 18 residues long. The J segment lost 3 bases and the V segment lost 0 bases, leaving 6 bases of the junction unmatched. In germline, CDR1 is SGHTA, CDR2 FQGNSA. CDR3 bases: TGTGCCAGCAGCTTAGCGGTCAAACTAGCGGGAGGGACAGATACGCAGTATTTT. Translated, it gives CASSLAVKLAGGTDTQYF.

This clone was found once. The CDR3 DNA sequence: TGCGCCAGCAGCTTGGTCTCTAGCGGGAGGGGAAATGAGCAGTTCTTC. Translation gives CASSLVSSGRGNEQFF. The chain uses TRBV5-1 and TRBJ2-1, with 12 bases identical to TRBD2. The CDR3 contains 16 residues. After removal of 0 bases from V and 7 bases from J, the junction contained 5 bases not matched to a gene. CDR1 and CDR2 from the germline V gene are SGHRS and YFSETQ.

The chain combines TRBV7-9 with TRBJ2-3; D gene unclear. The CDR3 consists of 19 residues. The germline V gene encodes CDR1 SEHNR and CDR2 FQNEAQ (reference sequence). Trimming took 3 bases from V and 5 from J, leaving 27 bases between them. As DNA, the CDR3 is TGTGCCAGCAGCTTTAGTCCCGTCCTTGGCGGTACCTCTGAAGATACGCAGTATTTT. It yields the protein CASSFSPVLGGTSEDTQYF.

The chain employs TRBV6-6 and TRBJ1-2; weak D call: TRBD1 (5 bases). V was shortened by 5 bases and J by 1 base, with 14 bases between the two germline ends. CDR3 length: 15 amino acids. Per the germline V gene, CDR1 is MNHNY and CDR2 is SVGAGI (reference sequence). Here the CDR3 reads CASSPLPQDNYGYTF. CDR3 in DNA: TGTGCCAGCAGTCCCCTACCACAGGATAACTATGGCTACACCTTC.

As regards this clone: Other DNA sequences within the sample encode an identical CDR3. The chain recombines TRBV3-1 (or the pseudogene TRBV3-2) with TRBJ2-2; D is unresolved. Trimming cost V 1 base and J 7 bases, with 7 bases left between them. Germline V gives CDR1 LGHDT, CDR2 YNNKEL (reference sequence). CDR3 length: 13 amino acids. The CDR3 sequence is CASSQVRVGELFF. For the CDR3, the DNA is TGTGCCAGCAGCCAAGTTCGTGTCGGGGAGCTGTTTTTT.

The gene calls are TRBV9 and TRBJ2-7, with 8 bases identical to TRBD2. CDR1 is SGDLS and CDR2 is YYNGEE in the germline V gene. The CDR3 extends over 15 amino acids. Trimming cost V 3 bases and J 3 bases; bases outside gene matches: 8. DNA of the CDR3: TGTGCCAGCAGCGGCAGCGGGGGAGGAAACTACGAGCAGTACTTC. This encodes CASSGSGGGNYEQYF.

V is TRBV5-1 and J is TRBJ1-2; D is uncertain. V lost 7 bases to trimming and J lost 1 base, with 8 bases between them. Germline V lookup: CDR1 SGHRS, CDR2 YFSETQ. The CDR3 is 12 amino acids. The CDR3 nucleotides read TGCGCCAGCCAGGCAAATAACTATGGCTACACCTTC. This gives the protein CASQANNYGYTF.

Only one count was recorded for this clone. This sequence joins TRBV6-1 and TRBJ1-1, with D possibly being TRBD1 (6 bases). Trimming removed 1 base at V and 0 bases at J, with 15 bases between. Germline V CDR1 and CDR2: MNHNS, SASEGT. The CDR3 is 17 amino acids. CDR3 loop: CASSEVGGGLLNTEAFF. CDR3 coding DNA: TGTGCCAGCAGTGAAGTAGGGGGGGGCCTCCTGAACACTGAAGCTTTCTTT.

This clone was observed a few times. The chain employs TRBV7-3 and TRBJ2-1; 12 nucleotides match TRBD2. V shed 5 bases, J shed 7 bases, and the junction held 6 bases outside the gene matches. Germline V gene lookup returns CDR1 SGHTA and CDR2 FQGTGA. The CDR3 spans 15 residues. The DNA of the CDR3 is TGTGCCAGCAGCCGGACTAGCGGGAAAGGGAATGAGCAGTTCTTC. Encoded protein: CASSRTSGKGNEQFF.

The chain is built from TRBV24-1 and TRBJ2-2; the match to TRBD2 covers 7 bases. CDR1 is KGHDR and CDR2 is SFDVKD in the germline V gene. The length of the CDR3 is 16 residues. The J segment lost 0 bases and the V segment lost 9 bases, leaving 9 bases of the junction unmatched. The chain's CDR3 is CATGTSAPPNTGELFF. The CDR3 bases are TGTGCCACCGGAACTAGCGCCCCCCCGAACACCGGGGAGCTGTTTTTT.

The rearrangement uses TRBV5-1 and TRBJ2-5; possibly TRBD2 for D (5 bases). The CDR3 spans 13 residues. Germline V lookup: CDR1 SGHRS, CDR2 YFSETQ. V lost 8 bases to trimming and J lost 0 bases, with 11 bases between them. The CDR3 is CASSAAYQETQYF. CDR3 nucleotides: TGCGCCAGTAGCGCAGCGTACCAAGAGACCCAGTACTTC.

CDR3 nucleotide sequence: TGTGCCAGCAGTGTTGTCAGGGCGGAGCAGACCCAGTACTTC. Its protein is CASSVVRAEQTQYF. V gene TRBV2 combines with J gene TRBJ2-5; a weak D match, TRBD1 (5 bases). Per germline, CDR1 SNHLY and CDR2 FYNNEI. V shed 4 bases and J shed 6 bases, with 15 bases lying between them. The CDR3 extends over 14 amino acids. Together with reference TRBV2 and TRBJ2-5, the CDR3 gives the full variable domain: EPEVTQTPSHQVTQMGQEVILRCVPISNHLYFYWYRQILGQKVEFLVSFYNNEISEKSEIFDDQFSVERPDGSNFTLKIRSTKLEDSAMYFCASSVVRAEQTQYFGPGTRLLVL.

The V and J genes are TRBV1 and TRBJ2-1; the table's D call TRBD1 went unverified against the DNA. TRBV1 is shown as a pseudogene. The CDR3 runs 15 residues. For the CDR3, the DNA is TGCACCAGCAGCCCCGACAAGTGGGGCAACAATGAGCAGTTCTTC. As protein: CTSSPDKWGNNEQFF.

Here the CDR3 DNA reads TGTGCCAGCAGCTTTCCCACACAGGTCTCTGGGGCCAACGTCCTGACTTTC. Amino acids: CASSFPTQVSGANVLTF. The gene calls are TRBV7-8 and TRBJ2-6, with a tentative D call TRBD1 (5 bases). Germline V lookup: CDR1 SGHVS, CDR2 FQNEAQ. The CDR3 runs 17 residues. With 3 bases removed from V and 0 bases from J, the gap between germline ends came to 12 bases.

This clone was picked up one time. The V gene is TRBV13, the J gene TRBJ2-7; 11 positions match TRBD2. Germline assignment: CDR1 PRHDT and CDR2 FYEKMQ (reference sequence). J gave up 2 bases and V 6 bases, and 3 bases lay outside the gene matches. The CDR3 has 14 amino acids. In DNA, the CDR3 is TGTGCCAGCAGGGGGACTAGCGGCGCCTACGAGCAGTACTTC. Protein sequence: CASRGTSGAYEQYF.